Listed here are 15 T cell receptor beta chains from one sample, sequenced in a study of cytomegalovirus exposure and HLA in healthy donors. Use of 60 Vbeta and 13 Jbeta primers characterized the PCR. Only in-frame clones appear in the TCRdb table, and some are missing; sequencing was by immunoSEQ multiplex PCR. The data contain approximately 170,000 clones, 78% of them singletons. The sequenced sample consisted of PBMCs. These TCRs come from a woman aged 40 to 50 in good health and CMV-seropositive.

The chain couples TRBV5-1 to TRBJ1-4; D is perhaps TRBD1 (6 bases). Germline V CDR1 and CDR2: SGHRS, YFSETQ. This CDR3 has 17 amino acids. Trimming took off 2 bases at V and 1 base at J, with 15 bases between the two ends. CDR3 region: CASSFFGGRQTNEKLFF. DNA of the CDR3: TGCGCCAGCAGCTTTTTCGGGGGGCGTCAAACTAATGAAAAACTGTTTTTT.

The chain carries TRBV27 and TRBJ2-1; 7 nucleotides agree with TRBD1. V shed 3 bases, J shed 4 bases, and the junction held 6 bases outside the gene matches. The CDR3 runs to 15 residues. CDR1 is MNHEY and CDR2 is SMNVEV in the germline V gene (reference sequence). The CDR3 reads CASSFSGQSYNEQFF. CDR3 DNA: TGTGCCAGCAGTTTCTCGGGACAGTCTTACAATGAGCAGTTCTTC.

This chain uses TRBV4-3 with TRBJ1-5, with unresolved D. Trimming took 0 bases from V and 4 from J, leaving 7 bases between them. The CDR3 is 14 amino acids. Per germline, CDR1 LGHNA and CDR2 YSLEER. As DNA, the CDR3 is TGCGCCAGCAGCCAAGACGCGGGAAATCAGCCCCAGCATTTT. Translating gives CASSQDAGNQPQHF.

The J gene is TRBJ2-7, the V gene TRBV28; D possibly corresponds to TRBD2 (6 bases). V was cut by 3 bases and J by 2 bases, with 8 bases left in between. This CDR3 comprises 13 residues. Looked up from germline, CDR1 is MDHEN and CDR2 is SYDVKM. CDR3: CASSLGLAYEQYF. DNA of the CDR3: TGTGCCAGCAGTTTGGGACTGGCCTACGAGCAGTACTTC.

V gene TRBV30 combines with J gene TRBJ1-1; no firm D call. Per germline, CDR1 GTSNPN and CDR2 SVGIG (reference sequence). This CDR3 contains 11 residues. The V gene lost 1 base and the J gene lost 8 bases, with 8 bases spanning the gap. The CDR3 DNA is TGTGCCTGGAGTGAGGGAGGGGAAGCTTTCTTT. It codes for CAWSEGGEAFF.

This CDR3 is CAITTDRGPYEQYF. In nucleotides, the CDR3 is TGTGCCATCACCACGGACAGGGGCCCCTACGAGCAGTACTTC. This chain connects TRBV10-3 to TRBJ2-7, with 9 bases lining up with TRBD1. This CDR3 contains 14 residues. With V trimmed by 7 bases and J by 2 bases, 6 bases remained unmatched. Germline CDR1 is ENHRY and CDR2 is SYGVKD.

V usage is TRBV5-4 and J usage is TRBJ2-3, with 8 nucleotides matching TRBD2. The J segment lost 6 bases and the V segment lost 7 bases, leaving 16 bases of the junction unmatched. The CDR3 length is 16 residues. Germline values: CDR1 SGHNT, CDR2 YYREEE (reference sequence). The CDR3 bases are TGTGCCAGCGGACGGGAAGAGAGCGGGGGAAGTGATACGCAGTATTTT. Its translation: CASGREESGGSDTQYF.

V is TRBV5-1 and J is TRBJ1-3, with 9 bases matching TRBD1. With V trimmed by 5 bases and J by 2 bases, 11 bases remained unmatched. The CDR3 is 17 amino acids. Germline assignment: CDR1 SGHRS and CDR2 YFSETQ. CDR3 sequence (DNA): TGCGCCAGCAGTACCGCCGGGACAGGGCTTGCTGGAAACACCATATATTTT. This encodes CASSTAGTGLAGNTIYF.

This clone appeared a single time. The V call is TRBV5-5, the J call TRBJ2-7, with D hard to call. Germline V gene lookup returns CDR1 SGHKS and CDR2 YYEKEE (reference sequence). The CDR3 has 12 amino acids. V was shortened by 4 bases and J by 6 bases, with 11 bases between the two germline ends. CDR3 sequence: CASSPGVREQYF. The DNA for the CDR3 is TGTGCCAGCAGCCCAGGCGTTCGCGAGCAGTACTTC.

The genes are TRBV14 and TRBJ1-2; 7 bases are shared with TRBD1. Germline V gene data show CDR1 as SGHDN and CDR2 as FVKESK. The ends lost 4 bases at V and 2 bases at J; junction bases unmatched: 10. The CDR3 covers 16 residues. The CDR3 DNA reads TGTGCCAGCAGCCCGGGACAGCAACCCGTCAACTATGGCTACACCTTC. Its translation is CASSPGQQPVNYGYTF.

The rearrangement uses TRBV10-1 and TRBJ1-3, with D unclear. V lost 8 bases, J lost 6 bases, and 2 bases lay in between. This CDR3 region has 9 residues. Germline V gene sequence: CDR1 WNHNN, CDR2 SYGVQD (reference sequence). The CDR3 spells CASQNTIYF. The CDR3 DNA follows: TGCGCCAGCCAAAACACCATATATTTT.

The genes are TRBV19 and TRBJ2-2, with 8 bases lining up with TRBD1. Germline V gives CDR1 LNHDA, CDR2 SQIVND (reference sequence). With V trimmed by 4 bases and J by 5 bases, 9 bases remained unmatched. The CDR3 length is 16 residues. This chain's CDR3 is CASSSPRTGRTGELFF. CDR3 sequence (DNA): TGTGCCAGTAGTAGTCCTAGGACAGGGCGGACCGGGGAGCTGTTTTTT.

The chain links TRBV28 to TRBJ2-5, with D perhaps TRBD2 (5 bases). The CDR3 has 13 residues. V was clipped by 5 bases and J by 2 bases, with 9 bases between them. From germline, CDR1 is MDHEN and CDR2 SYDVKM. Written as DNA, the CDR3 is TGTGCCAGCAGTACGGGGTGGCAAGAGACCCAGTACTTC. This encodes CASSTGWQETQYF.

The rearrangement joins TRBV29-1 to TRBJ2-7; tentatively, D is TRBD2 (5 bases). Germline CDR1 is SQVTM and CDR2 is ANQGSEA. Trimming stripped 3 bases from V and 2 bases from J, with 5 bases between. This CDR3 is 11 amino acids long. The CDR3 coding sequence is TGCAGCGTTGAGAGGGCCTACGAGCAGTACTTC. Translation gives CSVERAYEQYF.

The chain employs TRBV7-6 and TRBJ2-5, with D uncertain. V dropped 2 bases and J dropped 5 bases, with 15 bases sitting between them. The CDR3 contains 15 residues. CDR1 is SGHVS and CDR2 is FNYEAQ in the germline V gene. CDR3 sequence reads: CASSLLVGLDETQYF. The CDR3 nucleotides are TGTGCCAGCAGCTTATTGGTCGGGTTGGATGAGACCCAGTACTTC.